These T cell receptor beta chains were read from a single sample in a study of cytomegalovirus exposure and HLA in healthy donors. The table came from immunoSEQ multiplex PCR; TCRdb's copy has only in-frame clones and leaves some out. Of approximately 110,000 clones in the sample, roughly four fifths were seen once. Sequenced material: PBMCs. These receptors all come from a man between 35 and 55 years old in good health and CMV-seronegative. Each CDR3 is given with its conserved first and last residue. A D gene is named only where the DNA matches it firmly. Clone sizes are given selectively: once, few, many, or a class where the clone is expanded.

>TRBV2|NA|TRBJ1-1|once
CASRIQGTTEAFF
TGTGCCAGCAGGATCCAGGGGACCACTGAAGCTTTCTTT
>TRBV6-1|NA|TRBJ2-7|NA
CASILTGISYEQYF
TGTGCCAGCATCCTCACCGGGATCTCCTACGAGCAGTACTTC
>TRBV27|NA|TRBJ1-2|NA
CASGLQGGLYGYTF
TGTGCCAGCGGGCTACAGGGAGGGCTTTACGGCTACACCTTC
>TRBV11-2|NA|TRBJ1-4|once
CASSRRRDNEKLFF
TGTGCCAGCAGCCGTAGACGGGATAATGAAAAACTGTTTTTT
>TRBV28|NA|TRBJ2-5|NA
CASSLWSGQQETQYF
TGTGCCAGCAGTTTATGGTCCGGACAGCAAGAGACCCAGTACTTC
>TRBV6-1|NA|TRBJ2-1|NA
CASSERDTTYEQFF
TGTGCCAGCAGTGAAAGGGACACAACCTATGAGCAGTTCTTC
>TRBV19|TRBD2|TRBJ2-1|NA
CASTVLAGVYNEQFF
TGTGCCAGTACCGTACTAGCGGGAGTTTACAATGAGCAGTTCTTC
>TRBV11-3|NA|TRBJ2-7|NA
CASSVTETYEQYF
TGTGCCAGCAGCGTTACAGAGACCTACGAGCAGTACTTC
>TRBV25-1|NA|TRBJ2-7|NA
CASSGGRDEQYF
TGTGCCAGCAGCGGAGGCCGCGACGAGCAGTACTTC
>TRBV18|TRBD1|TRBJ2-1|few
CASSLGQGGNEQFF
TGTGCCAGCTCACTAGGACAGGGAGGCAATGAGCAGTTCTTC
>TRBV2|TRBD1|TRBJ1-6|NA
CASSPQGSNSPLHF
TGTGCCAGCAGCCCACAGGGGAGTAATTCACCCCTCCACTTT